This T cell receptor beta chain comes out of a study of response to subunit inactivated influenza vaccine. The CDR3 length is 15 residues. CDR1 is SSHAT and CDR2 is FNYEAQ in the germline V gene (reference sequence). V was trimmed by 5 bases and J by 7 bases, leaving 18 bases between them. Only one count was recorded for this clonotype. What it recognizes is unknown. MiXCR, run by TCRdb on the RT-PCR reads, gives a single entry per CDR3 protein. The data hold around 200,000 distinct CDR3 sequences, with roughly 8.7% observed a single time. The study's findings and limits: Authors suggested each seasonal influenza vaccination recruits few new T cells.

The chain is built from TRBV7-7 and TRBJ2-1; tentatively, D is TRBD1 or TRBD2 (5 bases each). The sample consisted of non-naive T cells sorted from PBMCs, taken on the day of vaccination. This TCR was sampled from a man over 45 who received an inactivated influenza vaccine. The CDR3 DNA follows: TGTGCCAGCAGCCCCGACGGGGACCTTGCGAATGAGCAGTTCTTC. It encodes CASSPDGDLANEQFF.